Detailed here is one TCR beta chain. The specificity of this receptor is unknown. One base away there is no much larger clone; base qualities are not given. Participants in the prospective study were enrolled through a virtual design, were aged roughly 18 to 95 years, and lived in roughly 25 United States geographic areas. In the prospective study, participants were assigned to cohorts based on the clinical history participants reported in a screening survey and a study questionnaire. Recovered participants in ImmuneRACE Cohort 3 were defined as having two consecutive negative NP/OP PCR tests, clearance from a healthcare professional, or resolution of symptoms. In the prospective study, mobile phlebotomists collected whole blood, serum and a nasopharyngeal or oropharyngeal swab from each participant. Over a roughly two-month period, participants in the prospective study had the option of providing additional blood draws and questionnaires. Before DNA extraction, blood samples from the prospective study were shipped at room temperature or frozen.

TCRbeta CDR3 regions were amplified from genomic DNA using the immunoSEQ Assay, a bias-controlled multiplex PCR. Per the original workflow: The number of nucleated cells in each sample was estimated from the amplification of reference gene primers within the assay. Sequence reads were collapsed and filtered to measure the absolute abundance of every unique TCRbeta CDR3 rearrangement. For each sample, productive Simpson clonality was calculated as the square root of Simpson's diversity index across productive rearrangements. TCRdb carries this immuneACCESS record with in-frame sequences only. Its versions omit some clonotypes, under half of them owing to an unresolved V gene in the studies checked, with the rest unexplained. V and J calls and clone size are given by that table; D and trimming were obtained from the DNA. The sample records roughly 330,000 clones, more than 70% of which are singletons. The ten largest make up roughly 5.2% of the sample.

This sample is part of a study of blood T cell repertoires in COVID-19 (TCRdb year 2020). In terms of the full investigation: Collaborator samples came from the United States, Italy and Spain and covered acute and convalescent phases of COVID-19. The prospective study material was composed of cDNA or gDNA derived from T cells, B-cell-depleted T cells, or PBMCs. Subjects who had been exposed to COVID-19, were actively infected with it, or had recovered from it provided the deeply sampled blood TCRbeta repertoires that made up the dataset. The repertoires were released in a freely available public database intended as a resource for research on the immune response to SARS-CoV-2. Samples came from the ongoing ImmuneRACE study (first 160 participants) plus 1,254 subjects from 6 global collaborators. The sample metadata nearly always contained a de-identified subject ID, COVID-19 status, age in years and sex. Where available, HLA class I and class II types were taken from metadata supplied by the sample provider and were not determined by assay-based typing.

From its cysteine to its phenylalanine, the CDR3 spans 15 amino acids. CDR3 DNA only is kept here, 45 bases in frame from base 1. Taken from the germline V gene (reference sequence), the CDR1 and CDR2 loops are LNHDA and SQIVND. V trim: 5 bases; J trim: 1 base; unmatched bases: 5. The paper's findings and limits, for the study overall: How much clinical and demographic metadata was included differed by source and by participant, and the metadata was provided uncurated.

The chain joins TRBV19 to TRBJ1-1, and TRBD1 aligns with 9 junction nucleotides. Sequenced material: PBMCs or T cells enriched from blood (not recorded which). The TCR was taken from a woman in her thirties who had recovered from COVID-19. The CDR3 loop reads CASSGGDRENTEAFF. The DNA is as follows: TGTGCCAGTAGTGGAGGGGACAGGGAGAACACTGAAGCTTTCTTT.